These T cell receptor beta chains were read from a single sample in a study of blood T cell repertoires in COVID-19. Sequencing was performed with immunoSEQ multiplex PCR; in TCRdb, only in-frame clones are kept and a portion is missing. Of about 360,000 clones in the sample, more than 85% are singletons; the top ten hold 3%. The source material was peripheral blood. Receptors originate from a human donor in a cohort sampled during active COVID-19. The CDR3 runs from the conserved cysteine through the conserved F or W. D genes are given only for firm matches. Expanded clones get a size class; other rows say once, few or many, or leave the size out.

clone_size: NA
d_call: TRBD1
v_call: TRBV7-9
j_call: TRBJ2-5
cdr3_aa: CASSPWTGGLETQYF
cdr3_nt: TGTGCCAGCAGCCCCTGGACAGGGGGGTTGGAGACCCAGTACTTC

clone_size: NA
d_call: TRBD1
v_call: TRBV12-5
j_call: TRBJ2-7
cdr3_aa: CASGLARTGTSYEQYF
cdr3_nt: TGTGCTAGTGGTTTGGCCCGGACAGGGACCTCCTACGAGCAGTACTTC

clone_size: once
d_call: TRBD1
v_call: TRBV24-1
j_call: TRBJ1-2
cdr3_aa: CATQGDWKDGYTF
cdr3_nt: TGTGCCACGCAGGGGGATTGGAAGGATGGCTACACCTTC

clone_size: NA
d_call: NA
v_call: TRBV9
j_call: TRBJ1-4
cdr3_aa: CASSATDSSYKLFF
cdr3_nt: TGTGCCAGCAGTGCGACAGACAGTTCTTATAAACTGTTTTTT

clone_size: NA
d_call: NA
v_call: TRBV9
j_call: TRBJ1-3
cdr3_aa: CASSVQGTGNTIYF
cdr3_nt: TGTGCCAGCAGCGTACAGGGGACTGGAAACACCATATATTTT

clone_size: NA
d_call: TRBD2
v_call: TRBV12-3/TRBV12-4
j_call: TRBJ2-7
cdr3_aa: CASSVAGGYEQYF
cdr3_nt: TGTGCCAGCAGTGTAGCGGGGGGCTACGAGCAGTACTTC

clone_size: NA
d_call: NA
v_call: TRBV12-3/TRBV12-4
j_call: TRBJ2-7
cdr3_aa: CASTFGNYEQYF
cdr3_nt: TGTGCCAGCACTTTCGGGAATTACGAGCAGTACTTC

clone_size: NA
d_call: NA
v_call: TRBV7-2
j_call: TRBJ2-7
cdr3_aa: CASSKPKLGGVIRYEQYF
cdr3_nt: TGTGCCAGCAGCAAACCCAAGCTGGGGGGAGTTATCCGCTACGAGCAGTACTTC

clone_size: NA
d_call: NA
v_call: TRBV6-6
j_call: TRBJ1-6
cdr3_aa: CASSQGIHNSPLHF
cdr3_nt: TGTGCCAGCAGTCAGGGGATCCATAATTCACCCCTCCACTTT

clone_size: NA
d_call: TRBD2
v_call: TRBV9
j_call: TRBJ2-1
cdr3_aa: CASSVRLRGGNEQFF
cdr3_nt: TGTGCCAGCAGCGTCCGTTTAAGGGGAGGGAATGAGCAGTTCTTC

clone_size: NA
d_call: NA
v_call: TRBV7-2
j_call: TRBJ2-4
cdr3_aa: CASSPQGGLAKNIQYF
cdr3_nt: TGTGCCAGCAGCCCCCAGGGGGGCTTAGCCAAAAACATTCAGTACTTC

clone_size: NA
d_call: NA
v_call: TRBV10-2
j_call: TRBJ1-1
cdr3_aa: CASSEGGENTEAFF
cdr3_nt: TGCGCCAGCAGTGAAGGGGGGGAGAACACTGAAGCTTTCTTT

clone_size: NA
d_call: TRBD1
v_call: TRBV28
j_call: TRBJ2-6
cdr3_aa: CASNKLQGAGANVLTF
cdr3_nt: TGTGCCAGCAACAAATTACAGGGGGCTGGGGCCAACGTCCTGACTTTC

clone_size: NA
d_call: TRBD2
v_call: TRBV3-1/TRBV3-2
j_call: TRBJ2-7
cdr3_aa: CASSQASSGTYEQYF
cdr3_nt: TGTGCCAGCAGCCAAGCCTCTAGCGGGACCTACGAGCAGTACTTC

clone_size: NA
d_call: TRBD2
v_call: TRBV28
j_call: TRBJ2-7
cdr3_aa: CAGSPGLASYEQYF
cdr3_nt: TGTGCCGGCTCCCCGGGACTAGCGTCCTACGAGCAGTACTTC

clone_size: NA
d_call: NA
v_call: TRBV20-1
j_call: TRBJ2-1
cdr3_aa: CSASGRGYEQFF
cdr3_nt: TGCAGTGCTAGTGGTAGAGGATATGAGCAGTTCTTC

clone_size: few
d_call: TRBD1
v_call: TRBV25-1
j_call: TRBJ1-1
cdr3_aa: CASRHRGPEAFF
cdr3_nt: TGTGCCAGCCGGCACAGGGGGCCTGAAGCTTTCTTT

clone_size: few
d_call: NA
v_call: TRBV15
j_call: TRBJ1-1
cdr3_aa: CATTAGMNTEAFF
cdr3_nt: TGTGCCACCACTGCGGGAATGAACACTGAAGCTTTCTTT